This paragraph reports one T cell receptor beta chain. These data come from a study of blood T cell repertoires in COVID-19. Study-level information: The analysed material was cDNA or gDNA that came from T cells, B-cell-depleted T cells, or PBMCs.

Produced via immunoSEQ multiplex PCR; TCRdb's table is partial and in-frame only. This table holds 150,000 or so clones, more than 65% found once. The ends were cut back, 4 bases at V and 2 bases at J, with 3 bases in the middle. Germline V CDR1 and CDR2: WSHSY, SAAADI. CDR3 length equals 11 residues. This receptor was obtained from a woman aged 45-65 years with acute or convalescent COVID-19. The chain combines TRBV10-2 with TRBJ2-7; D not resolved. Sequencing used peripheral blood. The DNA for the CDR3 is TGCGCCAGCAGTGGAGCCTACGAGCAGTACTTC. Residues: CASSGAYEQYF.